This section outlines one TCR beta chain sequence together with its context. What this receptor recognizes is not known. No base quality values were provided; no much bigger clone lies one nucleotide off. The data were taken from a study of T cell responses to AZD1222 COVID-19 vaccine (dated by TCRdb to the early 2020s). For context, the study as a whole: AZD1222 recipients whose second dose came at about 4 weeks and those whose second dose came at about 12 weeks were combined into one group, since spike-specific TCR depth and breadth did not differ between the two schedules. TCR sequencing was performed for 230 to 250 trial participants, of whom around 210 were given two doses of AZD1222 and some 26 were given two doses of MenACWY control vaccine. Trial participants were enrolled into age subgroups of 18-55, 56-69 and 70-plus years, which contained around 150, 28 and 57 TCR-sequenced participants, respectively. On the study overall, not on this receptor specifically: The vaccine-associated CD4 TCRs covered the entire spike protein, and the dominant responses fell in regions 160-218 and 743-854. Only a handful of AZD1222 recipients were SARS-CoV-2 seropositive at baseline, limiting conclusions about previously exposed vaccinees. Participants were mostly white British and included more females than males, and it was suggested by the authors that clonal diversity may have been underestimated. In the small 56-69-year group, the increase in depth fell short of significance, most likely because of low power. Reportedly, close to half of the unique spike-specific TCRs recognized epitopes lying outside the regions that are mutated in the B.1.351 and B.1.1.7 variants. Because no day 14 peak-response samples were available, repertoires were characterized only after the peak T cell response. After two AZD1222 doses, spike-specific TCR breadth and depth were significantly higher than at day 0 and than in MenACWY recipients.

The sample's time point label, decoded: baseline before first vaccination. Samples from vaccinated people were obtained from the UK trials COV001 and COV002, which included a single-blind randomized controlled phase 2/3 trial of AZD1222 (ChAdOx1 nCoV-19) in healthy adults. For TCRbeta chain sequencing, PBMC samples were collected from trial participants at day 0 and at day 28 after the second dose. The CDR3 regions of human TCRbeta chains were subjected to immunosequencing. Turning to the authors' computational methods: TCRs in the repertoires were matched against a reference library of SARS-CoV-2-specific TCRs that had been generated with the MIRA antigen-specificity platform. Breadth meant the fraction of unique TCRs that were SARS-CoV-2-associated, whereas depth meant the fraction of total T cells that were SARS-CoV-2-associated. Using the MIRA data, every spike-specific TCR was mapped to the spike region that the TCR reacted to and assigned to either a CD4 or a CD8 class. Log10-transformed breadth and depth values were compared by one-way ANOVA with Sidak's multiple comparisons tests. This is the immuneACCESS table as TCRdb keeps it, with only in-frame sequences that have V and J called. A part of the clones is gone; compared with another copy, unresolved V genes explain less than half, and the rest is unexplained. V and J calls and clone size are as listed in that table; D and trimming were resolved from the DNA. The sample table records some 130,000 clones; approximately 90% of these occur just once. 2.8% of the sample is taken by the ten largest.

The CDR3 holds 14 amino acids from the cysteine to the phenylalanine. Of all the DNA, just the CDR3 is kept, 42 bases in frame from base 1. CDR1 SGHKS and CDR2 YYEKEE are derived from the germline V gene (reference sequence). V loses 0 bases, J loses 0 bases, and the germline ends lie 6 bases apart. The clonotype originates from an adult in good health. The sample here was peripheral blood, taken on day 0 of AZD1222 vaccination. This receptor chain uses TRBV5-5 and TRBJ1-1; the D gene is unclear. CDR3 sequence: CASSLGTLNTEAFF. The DNA sequence is as follows: TGTGCCAGCAGCTTGGGTACTTTGAACACTGAAGCTTTCTTT.